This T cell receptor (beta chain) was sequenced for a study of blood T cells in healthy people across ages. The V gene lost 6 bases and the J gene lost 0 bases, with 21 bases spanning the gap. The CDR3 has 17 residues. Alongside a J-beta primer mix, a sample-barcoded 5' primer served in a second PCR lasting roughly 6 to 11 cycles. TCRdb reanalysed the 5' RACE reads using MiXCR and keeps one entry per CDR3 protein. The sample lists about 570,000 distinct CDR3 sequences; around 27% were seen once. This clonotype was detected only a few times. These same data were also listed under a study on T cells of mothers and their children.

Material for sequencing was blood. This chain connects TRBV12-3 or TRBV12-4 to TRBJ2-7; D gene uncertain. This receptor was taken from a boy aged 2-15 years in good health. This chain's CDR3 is CASSTGVRSRASYEQYF. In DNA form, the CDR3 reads TGTGCCAGCAGCACTGGGGTAAGGTCGAGAGCCTCCTACGAGCAGTACTTC.